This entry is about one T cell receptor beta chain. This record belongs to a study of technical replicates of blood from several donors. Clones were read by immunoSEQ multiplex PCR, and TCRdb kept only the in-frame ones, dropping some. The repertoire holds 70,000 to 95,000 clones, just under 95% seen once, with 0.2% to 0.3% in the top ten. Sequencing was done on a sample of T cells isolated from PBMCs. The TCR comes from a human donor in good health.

As DNA, the CDR3 is TGCGCCAGCAGTGGGACTCCCAGCGCGTGCGAAACAGAGATTAGCAATCAGCCCCAGCATTTT. Amino acids: CASSGTPSACETEISNQPQHF. This rearrangement joins TRBV10-1 to TRBJ1-5, with D hard to call. Germline V lookup: CDR1 WNHNN, CDR2 SYGVQD (reference sequence). The CDR3 runs 21 residues. V was clipped by 4 bases and J by 0 bases, with 28 bases between them.